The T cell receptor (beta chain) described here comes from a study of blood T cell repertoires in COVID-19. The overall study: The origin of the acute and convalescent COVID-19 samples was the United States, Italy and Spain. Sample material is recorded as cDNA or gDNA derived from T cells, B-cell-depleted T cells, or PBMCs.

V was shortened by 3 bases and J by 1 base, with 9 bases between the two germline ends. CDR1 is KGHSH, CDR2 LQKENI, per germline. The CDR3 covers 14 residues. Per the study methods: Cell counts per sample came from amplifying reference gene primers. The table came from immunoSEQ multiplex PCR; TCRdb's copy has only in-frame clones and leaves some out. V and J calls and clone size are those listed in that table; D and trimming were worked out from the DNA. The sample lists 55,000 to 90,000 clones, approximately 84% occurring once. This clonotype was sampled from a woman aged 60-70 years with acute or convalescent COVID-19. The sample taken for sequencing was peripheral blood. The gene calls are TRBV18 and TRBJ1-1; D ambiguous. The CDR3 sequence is CASSPEGRNTEAFF. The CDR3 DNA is TGTGCCAGCTCACCCGAGGGCAGGAACACTGAAGCTTTCTTT.